This TCR beta chain stems from a study of blood T cell repertoires in COVID-19. Study summary: Acute and convalescent COVID-19 specimens originated in the United States, Italy and Spain. Sample material is recorded as cDNA or gDNA derived from T cells, B-cell-depleted T cells, or PBMCs.

Germline V gene data show CDR1 as SEHNR and CDR2 as FQNEAQ (reference sequence). The CDR3 has 15 residues. V lost 0 bases to trimming and J lost 4 bases; unmatched junction nucleotides: 3. Authors' methods: Researchers report that nucleated cell counts were estimated from reference gene primer amplification. Assay: immunoSEQ multiplex PCR; the TCRdb copy retains only in-frame clones and omits some. That table is the source of V, J and clone size, and D and trimming were worked out from the DNA. The repertoire holds a few hundred thousand clones, with approximately 79% as singletons. This clone showed up just a few times.

The sequenced sample was peripheral blood. The V and J genes are TRBV7-9 and TRBJ1-2; 9 bases line up with TRBD1. This clonotype was obtained from a human donor in a cohort sampled during active COVID-19. The CDR3 region has the DNA TGTGCCAGCAGCTTAGCGCGGGGACAGGGCTATGGCTACACCTTC. It yields the protein CASSLARGQGYGYTF.